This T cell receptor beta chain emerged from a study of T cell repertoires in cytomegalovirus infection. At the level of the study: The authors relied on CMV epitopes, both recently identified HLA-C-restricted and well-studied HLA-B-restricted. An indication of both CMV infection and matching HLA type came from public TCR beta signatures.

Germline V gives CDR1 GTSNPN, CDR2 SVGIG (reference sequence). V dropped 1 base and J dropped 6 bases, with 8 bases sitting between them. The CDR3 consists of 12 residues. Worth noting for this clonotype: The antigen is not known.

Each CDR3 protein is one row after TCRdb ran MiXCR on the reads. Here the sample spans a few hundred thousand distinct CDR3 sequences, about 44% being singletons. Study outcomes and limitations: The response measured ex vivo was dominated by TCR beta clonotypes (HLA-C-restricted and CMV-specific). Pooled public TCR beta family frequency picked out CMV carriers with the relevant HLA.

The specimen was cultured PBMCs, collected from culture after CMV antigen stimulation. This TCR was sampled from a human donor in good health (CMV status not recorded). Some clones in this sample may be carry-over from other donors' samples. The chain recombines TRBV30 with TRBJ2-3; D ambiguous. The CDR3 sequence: CAWSGTSDTQYF. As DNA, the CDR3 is TGTGCCTGGAGTGGAACATCGGATACGCAGTATTTT.